The clone carrying this TCR beta chain was seen more than once but under ten times. Antigen unknown. The ends were cut back, 2 bases at V and 6 bases at J, with 8 bases in the middle. The CDR3 covers 12 residues. CDR1 and CDR2 (germline): MGHRA, YSYEKL. This sample is part of a study of T cells in Graves' hyperthyroidism and ophthalmopathy. Isolation of PBMCs was performed on about 10 ml fresh peripheral blood. Whole-study findings and limits: Blood also carried most thyroid clonotypes expanded above 0.001.

Amplified TCR beta CDR3 regions came from RNA transcripts. The primer set for the first-round RT-PCR of the TCR CDR3 was HTBI. From the multiplex PCR reads, TCRdb called clonotypes with MiXCR, one entry per CDR3 protein. The sample consists of 400,000 to 600,000 distinct CDR3 sequences, around 16% of them appearing once. What was sequenced was blood. The TCR comes from a woman under 40 with Graves' ophthalmopathy. The genes are TRBV4-1 and TRBJ2-7, with D possibly called TRBD1 or TRBD2 (6 bases each). Here the CDR3 DNA reads TGCGCCAGCAGCCAATCGGGGGCCGAGCAGTACTTC. Protein sequence: CASSQSGAEQYF.